A selection of T cell receptor beta chains follows, all from one sample in a study of T cells in Graves' hyperthyroidism and ophthalmopathy. TCRdb independently ran MiXCR on the multiplex PCR reads; one entry per CDR3 protein. The profile shows a few hundred thousand distinct CDR3 sequences, roughly an eighth of them singletons. Material: blood. These receptor sequences come from a woman in her late teens or twenties with Graves' hyperthyroidism. Both conserved end residues are part of each CDR3. Each record gives: clone size, D gene, V gene, J gene, CDR3 length, CDR3 DNA, CDR3 protein. D genes are given only for firm matches. Size tells how often a clone was seen (once, few, many) or the class of an expanded clone, and some rows leave it out.

abundance: NA; d_gene: NA; v_gene: TRBV20-1; j_gene: TRBJ1-1; len: 11; CDR3nt: TGCAGTACCCACGAGAACACTGAAGCTTTCTTT; CDR3aa: CSTHENTEAFF
abundance: NA; d_gene: NA; v_gene: TRBV18; j_gene: TRBJ2-3; len: 17; CDR3nt: TGTGCCAGCTCACCCATACCGCGGAGAACTAGCACAGATACGCAGTATTTT; CDR3aa: CASSPIPRRTSTDTQYF
abundance: few; d_gene: TRBD2; v_gene: TRBV10-3; j_gene: TRBJ2-1; len: 15; CDR3nt: TGTGCCATCAGTAAAAGCGGGAGTTCCTACAATGAGCAGTTCTTC; CDR3aa: CAISKSGSSYNEQFF
abundance: many; d_gene: NA; v_gene: TRBV12-5; j_gene: TRBJ2-5; len: 15; CDR3nt: TGTGCTAGTGGTTTGGATATCGGACTTGGAGAGACCCAGTACTTC; CDR3aa: CASGLDIGLGETQYF
abundance: few; d_gene: NA; v_gene: TRBV5-1; j_gene: TRBJ2-7; len: 14; CDR3nt: TGCGCCAGCAGCTTGAGGCAGGGAGTTCAGGAGCAGTACTTC; CDR3aa: CASSLRQGVQEQYF
abundance: many; d_gene: TRBD1; v_gene: TRBV20-1; j_gene: TRBJ2-7; len: 13; CDR3nt: TGCAGTGCTAGTCCTACAGGGGGCTACGAGCAGTACTTC; CDR3aa: CSASPTGGYEQYF
abundance: many; d_gene: TRBD1; v_gene: TRBV25-1; j_gene: TRBJ2-3; len: 17; CDR3nt: TGTGCCAGCATGGGGACAGGGGTCTGGGCGGACACAGATACGCAGTATTTT; CDR3aa: CASMGTGVWADTDTQYF
abundance: NA; d_gene: NA; v_gene: TRBV20-1; j_gene: TRBJ2-5; len: 12; CDR3nt: TGCAGTGCTAGCGCCGAGCCGAAGACCCAGTACTTC; CDR3aa: CSASAEPKTQYF
abundance: many; d_gene: NA; v_gene: TRBV2; j_gene: TRBJ2-5; len: 14; CDR3nt: TGTGCCAGCAGTGGGCGTCGGGACCAAGAGACCCAGTACTTC; CDR3aa: CASSGRRDQETQYF
abundance: many; d_gene: NA; v_gene: TRBV5-1; j_gene: TRBJ1-2; len: 14; CDR3nt: TGCGCCAGCAGCTTGTCTCCGGAGAACTATGGCTACACCTTC; CDR3aa: CASSLSPENYGYTF
abundance: NA; d_gene: NA; v_gene: TRBV28; j_gene: TRBJ1-1; len: 16; CDR3nt: TGTGCCAGCAGTTTTGGGCGGTTTGGGCAAAACACTGAAGCTTTCTTT; CDR3aa: CASSFGRFGQNTEAFF